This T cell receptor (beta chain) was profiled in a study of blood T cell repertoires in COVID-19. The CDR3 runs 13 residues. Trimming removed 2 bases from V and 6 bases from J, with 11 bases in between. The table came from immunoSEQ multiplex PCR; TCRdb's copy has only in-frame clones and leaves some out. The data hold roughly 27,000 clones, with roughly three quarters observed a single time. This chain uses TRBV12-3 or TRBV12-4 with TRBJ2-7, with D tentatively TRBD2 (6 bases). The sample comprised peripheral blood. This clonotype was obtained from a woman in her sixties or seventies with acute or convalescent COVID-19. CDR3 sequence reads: CASSLKAGTEQYF. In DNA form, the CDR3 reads TGTGCCAGCAGTTTAAAGGCGGGAACCGAGCAGTACTTC.